This T cell receptor beta chain was profiled in a study of T cell responses to AZD1222 COVID-19 vaccine. Whole-study results and caveats: Reportedly, nearly half of unique spike TCRs recognized epitopes outside B.1.351/B.1.1.7 mutations.

Worth noting for this clone: Its antigen is undetermined.

The V gene's germline CDR1 is GTSNPN and CDR2 SVGIG (reference sequence). CDR3 length: 11 residues. V gave up 2 bases and J gave up 7 bases, with 8 bases separating them. The repertoire was sequenced with immunoSEQ multiplex PCR; TCRdb's copy has only in-frame clones and lacks some. Among approximately 150,000 clones listed, about 90% were seen once. The sample here was peripheral blood, taken on day 0 of AZD1222 vaccination. The TCR originated in an adult in good health. The V call is TRBV30, the J call TRBJ1-2; D unclear. DNA of the CDR3: TGTGCCTGGAGTTTCGTTGGTGGCTACACCTTC. Protein sequence: CAWSFVGGYTF. The whole variable domain, filled in from reference TRBV30 and TRBJ1-2, reads SQTIHQWPATLVQPVGSPLSLECTVEGTSNPNLYWYRQAAGRGLQLLFYSVGIGQISSEVPQNLSASRPQDRQFILSSKKLLLSDSGFYLCAWSFVGGYTFGSGTRLTVV.